These 5 T cell receptor beta chains were all obtained from the same sample, sequenced in a study of Graves' ophthalmopathy and Graves' hyperthyroidism. Amplifying from RNA transcripts, the study obtained TCR beta CDR3 regions. First-round RT-PCR used HTBI primers; second-round multiplex PCR followed. Each CDR3 protein is one row after TCRdb ran MiXCR on the multiplex PCR reads. The sample records about 550,000 distinct CDR3 sequences, under 40% being singletons. Material for sequencing was peripheral blood or thyroid tissue (not recorded which). The receptors originated from an adult man with Graves' hyperthyroidism.

About this clonotype: At one boundary the junction diverges from the germline segment, which might be a read error. V usage is TRBV5-5 and J usage is TRBJ1-1; no firm D call. The CDR3 runs to 15 residues. Germline CDR1 and CDR2: SGHKS and YYEKEE (reference sequence). This chain's CDR3 is CASSLVSGGTNEAFF. DNA of the CDR3: TGCGCCAGCAGCTTGGTATCCGGCGGAACTAATGAAGCTTTCTTT.

As to this clonotype: A clone one base away is much larger, so this may be a read error. The CDR3 coding sequence is TGTGCCAGCAGCCCCGGGACAGTCGGCAATCAGCCCCAGCATTTT. This gives the protein CASSPGTVGNQPQHF. The chain couples TRBV7-9 to TRBJ1-5; 7 positions match TRBD1. V shed 5 bases and J 2 bases; nucleotides not matched to a gene: 6. The CDR3 has 15 residues. In germline, CDR1 is SEHNR, CDR2 FQNEAQ (reference sequence).

This clonotype has a count of ten or more. The V call is TRBV4-1, the J call TRBJ1-2, with 8 bases fitting TRBD1. V lost 4 bases to trimming and J lost 0 bases; unmatched junction nucleotides: 7. This CDR3 is built from 16 residues. Germline V gene sequence: CDR1 MGHRA, CDR2 YSYEKL. CDR3 sequence (DNA): TGCGCCAGCAGCCGAGCAGGGGGCACCGCTAACTATGGCTACACCTTC. Protein: CASSRAGGTANYGYTF.

This clonotype was picked up one time. The CDR3 does not close with the conserved phenylalanine or tryptophan, likely indicating a read error. Because the CDR3's place on the DNA is in doubt, the DNA is left out and the CDR3 is given as listed by TCRdb. CDR3 sequence reads: CATSSDHRDRGLV. The chain links TRBV15 to TRBJ1-4; the table's D gene call, TRBD1, was not cross checked with the DNA. The length of the CDR3 is 13 amino acids, counting both ends. Germline loops: CDR1 LNHNV, CDR2 YYDKDF (reference sequence).

This clonotype has a count of ten or more. The chain employs TRBV2 and TRBJ1-2, with TRBD1 matching 8 bases. The germline CDR1 and CDR2 sequences are SNHLY and FYNNEI. The CDR3 has 15 residues. The trim removed 5 bases at V and 4 bases at J, leaving 9 bases unmatched. The CDR3 is CASSPQGAAIYGYTF. Here the CDR3 DNA reads TGTGCCAGCAGTCCTCAGGGGGCCGCTATCTATGGCTACACCTTC.